This entry features one TCR beta chain sequence. Sequencing used immunoSEQ multiplex PCR; TCRdb keeps in-frame clones, though not all of them. The data show nearly 70,000 clones, 85% to 95% seen once. This sample was included in a study of technical replicates of blood from several donors. The CDR3 has 18 residues. V dropped 3 bases and J dropped 4 bases, with 24 bases sitting between them. Germline CDR1 is SGHDT and CDR2 is YYEEEE. The clonotype originates from a human donor in good health. The chain has TRBV5-6 and TRBJ2-3; TRBD2 is a possible D gene (6 bases). Material: T cells isolated from PBMCs. CDR3 sequence reads: CASSYRALFAGRSDTQYF. CDR3 nucleotides: TGTGCCAGCAGCTACCGAGCTTTGTTTGCGGGGAGGTCAGATACGCAGTATTTT.